Sequencing of this T cell receptor beta chain was carried out in a study of blood T cell repertoires in COVID-19. Germline V lookup: CDR1 MNHEY, CDR2 SVGEGT. The CDR3 runs 13 residues. Trimming cost V 2 bases and J 4 bases, with 8 bases left between them. Authors' analysis steps: By means of reference gene primer amplification, nucleated cell counts were estimated. The protocol was immunoSEQ multiplex PCR, while the TCRdb copy is restricted to in-frame clones and leaves out a portion. V and J calls and clone size are given by that table; D and trimming were obtained from the DNA. This table holds some 150,000 clones, approximately 90% found once.

What was sequenced was peripheral blood. The clonotype comes from a human donor in a cohort sampled during active COVID-19. The rearrangement links TRBV6-2 or TRBV6-3 to TRBJ1-1; D unresolved. The CDR3 is CASSYGQTTEAFF. In DNA, the CDR3 is TGTGCCAGCAGTTACGGGCAGACCACTGAAGCTTTCTTT.